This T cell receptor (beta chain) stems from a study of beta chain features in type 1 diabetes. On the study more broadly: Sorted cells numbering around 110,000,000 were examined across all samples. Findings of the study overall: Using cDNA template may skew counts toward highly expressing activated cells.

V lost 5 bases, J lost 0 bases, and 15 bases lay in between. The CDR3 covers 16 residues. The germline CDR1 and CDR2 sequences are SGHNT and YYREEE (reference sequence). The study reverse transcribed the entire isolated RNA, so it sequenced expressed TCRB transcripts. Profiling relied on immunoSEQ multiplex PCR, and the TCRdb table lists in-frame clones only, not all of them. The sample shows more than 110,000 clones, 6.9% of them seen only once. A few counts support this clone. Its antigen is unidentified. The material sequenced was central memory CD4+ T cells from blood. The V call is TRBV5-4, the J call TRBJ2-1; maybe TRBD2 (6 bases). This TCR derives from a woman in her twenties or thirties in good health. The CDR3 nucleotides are TGTGCCAGCAGGCCTACGCCCGGGAGCTCCTACAATGAGCAGTTCTTC. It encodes CASRPTPGSSYNEQFF.